The clone carrying this TCR beta chain occurred many times. Its specificity is unknown. Via MiXCR, TCRdb re-called the reads, giving one row per CDR3 protein. This sample has about 230,000 distinct CDR3 sequences, with approximately 7% found just once. This record comes from a study of T cell repertoires in cytomegalovirus infection. Per the germline V gene, CDR1 is MNHEY and CDR2 is SVGEGT. This CDR3 comprises 12 residues. V was shortened by 7 bases and J by 1 base, with 7 bases between the two germline ends. General study points: Individuals carrying CMV plus the relevant HLA were identified by cumulative frequency of public TCR beta families.

Specimen: PBMCs. This sequence joins TRBV6-2 or TRBV6-3 and TRBJ1-1; no clear D gene. The clonotype was recovered from a human donor in good health (CMV status not recorded). Some clones in this sample may be carry-over from other donors' samples. The CDR3 sequence: CASKNPNTEAFF. In DNA, the CDR3 is TGTGCCAGCAAGAACCCGAACACTGAAGCTTTCTTT.